The T cell receptor beta chain described here comes from a study of CD4 T cells in relation to SARS-CoV-2 and coronaviruses. Study as a whole: ViraFEST: approximately 10-day antigen culture of PBMCs, then TCR beta CDR3 sequencing.

Measured with immunoSEQ multiplex PCR; TCRdb has only the in-frame clones, and not every one. The table includes about 41,000 clones, around 82% detected once. Germline CDR1 is SSHAT and CDR2 is FNYEAQ (reference sequence). The CDR3 spans 13 residues. On this clone: Its target is not known. One end of the junction does not line up with germline, which may come from a read error.

V is TRBV7-7 and J is TRBJ2-3, with no clear D. The clonotype comes from an adult with COVID-19. Input material: naive CD4+ T cells from PBMCs, cultured in vitro. The subset here: naive CD4+ T cells isolated by negative enrichment. CDR3 in amino acids: CASSLAPRDTQYF. CDR3 bases: TGTGCTAGCAGCTTAGCCCCCCGGGATACGCAGTATTTT.